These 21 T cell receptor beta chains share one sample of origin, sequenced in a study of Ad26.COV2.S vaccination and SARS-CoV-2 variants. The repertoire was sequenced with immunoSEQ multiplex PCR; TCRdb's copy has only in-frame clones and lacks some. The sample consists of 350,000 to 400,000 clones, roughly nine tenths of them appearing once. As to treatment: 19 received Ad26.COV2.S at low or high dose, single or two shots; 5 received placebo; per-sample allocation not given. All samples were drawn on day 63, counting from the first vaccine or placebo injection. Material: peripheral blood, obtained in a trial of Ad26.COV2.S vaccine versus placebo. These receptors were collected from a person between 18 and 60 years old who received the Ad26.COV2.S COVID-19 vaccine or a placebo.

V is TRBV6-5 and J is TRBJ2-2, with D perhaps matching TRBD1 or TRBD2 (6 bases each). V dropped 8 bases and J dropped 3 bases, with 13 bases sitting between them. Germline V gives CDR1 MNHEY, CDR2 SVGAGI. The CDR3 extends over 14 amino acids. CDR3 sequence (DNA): TGTGCCAGCCAGGGGCGGGGAGACACCGGGGAGCTGTTTTTT. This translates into CASQGRGDTGELFF.

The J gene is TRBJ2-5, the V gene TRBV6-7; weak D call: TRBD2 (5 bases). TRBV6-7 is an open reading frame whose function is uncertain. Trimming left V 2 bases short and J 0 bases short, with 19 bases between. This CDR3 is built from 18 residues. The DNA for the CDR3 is TGTGCCAGCAGTTACCCAGGACTGCAAAGAATTAACCAAGAGACCCAGTACTTC. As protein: CASSYPGLQRINQETQYF.

This CDR3 reads CAISGGDTGELFF. Here the CDR3 DNA reads TGTGCCATCAGTGGGGGGGACACCGGGGAGCTGTTTTTT. The gene calls are TRBV10-3 and TRBJ2-2; a weak D match, TRBD2 (6 bases). The CDR3 sequence is 13 residues long. The V gene lost 4 bases and the J gene lost 3 bases, with 6 bases spanning the gap. Germline assignment: CDR1 ENHRY and CDR2 SYGVKD.

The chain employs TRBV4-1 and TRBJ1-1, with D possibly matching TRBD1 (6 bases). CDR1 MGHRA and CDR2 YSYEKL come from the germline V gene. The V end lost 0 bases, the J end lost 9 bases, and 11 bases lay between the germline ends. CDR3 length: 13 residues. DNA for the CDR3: TGCGCCAGCAGCCAAGATGAGGACAGCCAAGCTTTCTTT. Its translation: CASSQDEDSQAFF.

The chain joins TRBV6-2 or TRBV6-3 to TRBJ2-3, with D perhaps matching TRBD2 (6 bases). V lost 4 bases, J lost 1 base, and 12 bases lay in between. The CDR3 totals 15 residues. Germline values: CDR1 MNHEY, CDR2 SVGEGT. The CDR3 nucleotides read TGTGCCAGCAGTTTACTAGCTTTAGGCACAGATACGCAGTATTTT. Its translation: CASSLLALGTDTQYF.

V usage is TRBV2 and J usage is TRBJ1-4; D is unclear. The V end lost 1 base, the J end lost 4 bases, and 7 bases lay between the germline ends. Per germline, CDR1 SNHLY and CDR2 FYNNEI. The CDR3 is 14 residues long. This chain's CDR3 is CASSEVQFNEKLFF. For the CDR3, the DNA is TGTGCCAGCAGTGAAGTTCAGTTTAATGAAAAACTGTTTTTT.

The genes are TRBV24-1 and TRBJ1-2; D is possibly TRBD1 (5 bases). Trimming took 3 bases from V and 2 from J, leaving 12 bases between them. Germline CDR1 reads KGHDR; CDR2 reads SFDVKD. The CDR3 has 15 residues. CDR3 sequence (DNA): TGTGCCACCAGTGATGAGGACGAGGGGAACTATGGCTACACCTTC. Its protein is CATSDEDEGNYGYTF.

The CDR3, as DNA: TGTGCCAGCAGTTTATCGTCGGGGGGCATGACCCAGTACTTC. Its protein is CASSLSSGGMTQYF. This chain uses TRBV27 with TRBJ2-5, with a weak D call TRBD2 (7 bases). The CDR3 sequence is 14 residues long. Germline CDR1 and CDR2: MNHEY and SMNVEV (reference sequence). Trimming left V 0 bases short and J 7 bases short, with 12 bases between.

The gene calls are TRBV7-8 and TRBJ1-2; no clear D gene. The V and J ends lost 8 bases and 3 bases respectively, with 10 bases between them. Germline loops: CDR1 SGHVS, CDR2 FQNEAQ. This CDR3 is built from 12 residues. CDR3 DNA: TGTGCCAGCCTGGATTCTTACTATGGCTACACCTTC. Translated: CASLDSYYGYTF.

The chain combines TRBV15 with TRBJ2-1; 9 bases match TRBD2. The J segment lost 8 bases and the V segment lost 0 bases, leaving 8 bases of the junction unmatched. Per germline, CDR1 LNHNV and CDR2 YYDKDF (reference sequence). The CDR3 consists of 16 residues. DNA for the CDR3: TGTGCCACCAGCAGAGATCGAGCGGGGGGCTTGTATGAGCAGTTCTTC. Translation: CATSRDRAGGLYEQFF.

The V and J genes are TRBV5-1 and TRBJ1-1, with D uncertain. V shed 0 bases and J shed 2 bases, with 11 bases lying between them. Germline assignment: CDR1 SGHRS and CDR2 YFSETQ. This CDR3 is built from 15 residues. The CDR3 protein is CASSLAGGRNTEAFF. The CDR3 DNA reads TGCGCCAGCAGCTTGGCAGGAGGTCGTAACACTGAAGCTTTCTTT. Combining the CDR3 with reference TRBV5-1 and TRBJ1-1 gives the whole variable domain KAGVTQTPRYLIKTRGQQVTLSCSPISGHRSVSWYQQTPGQGLQFLFEYFSETQRNKGNFPGRFSGRQFSNSRSEMNVSTLELGDSALYLCASSLAGGRNTEAFFGQGTRLTVV.

CDR3 bases: TGTGCCACCAAGACTAGCGGGGGCCGGGGAGAGACCCAGTACTTC. This translates into CATKTSGGRGETQYF. The V and J genes are TRBV10-3 and TRBJ2-5; TRBD2 agrees at 12 bases. In germline, CDR1 is ENHRY, CDR2 SYGVKD. CDR3 size: 15 residues. V lost 10 bases, J lost 4 bases, and 10 bases stayed unmatched.

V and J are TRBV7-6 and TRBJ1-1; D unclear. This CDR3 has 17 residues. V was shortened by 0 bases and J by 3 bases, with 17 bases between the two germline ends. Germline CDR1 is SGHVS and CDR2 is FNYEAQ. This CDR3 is CASSLAASGGADTEAFF. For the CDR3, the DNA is TGTGCCAGCAGCTTAGCGGCTAGCGGCGGAGCGGACACTGAAGCTTTCTTT.

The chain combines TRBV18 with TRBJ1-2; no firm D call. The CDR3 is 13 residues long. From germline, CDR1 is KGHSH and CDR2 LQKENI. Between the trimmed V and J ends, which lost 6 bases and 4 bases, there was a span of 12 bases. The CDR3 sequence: CASSFDGLYGYTF. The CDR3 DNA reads TGTGCCAGCTCCTTTGATGGCCTCTATGGCTACACCTTC.

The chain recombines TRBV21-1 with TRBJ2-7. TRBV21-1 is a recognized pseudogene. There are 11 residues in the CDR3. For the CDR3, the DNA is TGTGCCAGCAGCAAAGCCTACGAGCAGTACTTC. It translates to CASSKAYEQYF.

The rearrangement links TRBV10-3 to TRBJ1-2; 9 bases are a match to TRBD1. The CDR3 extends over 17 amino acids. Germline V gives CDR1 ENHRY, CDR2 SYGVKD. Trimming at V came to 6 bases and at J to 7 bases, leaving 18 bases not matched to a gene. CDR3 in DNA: TGTGCCATCAGAACCGGGACAGGGACTCTCGGTACGGTTGGCTACACCTTC. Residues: CAIRTGTGTLGTVGYTF.

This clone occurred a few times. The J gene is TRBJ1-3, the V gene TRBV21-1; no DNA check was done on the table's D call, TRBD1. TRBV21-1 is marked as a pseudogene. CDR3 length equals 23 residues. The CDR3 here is CASSKEELIRDREKGYSGNTIYF. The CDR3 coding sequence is TGTGCCAGCAGCAAAGAAGAGCTTATCCGGGACAGGGAAAAAGGATACTCTGGAAACACCATATATTTT.

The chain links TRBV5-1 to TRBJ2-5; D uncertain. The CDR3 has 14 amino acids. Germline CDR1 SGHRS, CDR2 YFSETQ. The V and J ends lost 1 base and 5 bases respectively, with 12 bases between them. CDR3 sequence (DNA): TGCGCCAGCAGCTTGTTATTAGCTGACGAGACCCAGTACTTC. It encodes CASSLLLADETQYF.

The DNA of the CDR3 is TGTGCCAGCCGAAGAAACCGGGAATCGAGATACAATGAGCAGTTCTTC. This translates into CASRRNRESRYNEQFF. This chain connects TRBV6-6 to TRBJ2-1; D might be TRBD2 (5 bases). Germline lookup yields CDR1 MNHNY and CDR2 SVGAGI (reference sequence). With 8 bases removed from V and 4 bases from J, the gap between germline ends came to 21 bases. This CDR3 contains 16 residues.

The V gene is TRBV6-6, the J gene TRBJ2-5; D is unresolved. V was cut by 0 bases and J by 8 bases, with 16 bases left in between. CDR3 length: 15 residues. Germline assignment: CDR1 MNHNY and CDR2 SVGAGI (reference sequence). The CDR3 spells CASSYSRSESETQYF. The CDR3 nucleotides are TGTGCCAGCAGTTACTCTCGATCCGAGAGCGAAACCCAGTACTTC.

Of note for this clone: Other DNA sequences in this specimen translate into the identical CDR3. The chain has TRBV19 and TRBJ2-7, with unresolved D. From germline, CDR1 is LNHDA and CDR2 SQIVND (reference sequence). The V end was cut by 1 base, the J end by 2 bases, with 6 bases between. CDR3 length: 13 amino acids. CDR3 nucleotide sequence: TGTGCCAGTAGTATAGGACGGACCTACGAGCAGTACTTC. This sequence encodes CASSIGRTYEQYF.